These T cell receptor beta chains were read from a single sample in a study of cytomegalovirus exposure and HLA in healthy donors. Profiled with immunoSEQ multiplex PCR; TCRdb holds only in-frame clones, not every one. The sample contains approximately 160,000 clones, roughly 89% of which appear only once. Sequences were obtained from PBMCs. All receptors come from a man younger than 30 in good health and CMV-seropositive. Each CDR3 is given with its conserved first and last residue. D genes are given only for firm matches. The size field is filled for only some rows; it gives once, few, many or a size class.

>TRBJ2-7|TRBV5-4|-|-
TGTGCCAGCAGCTTCCAGGGCTCCTACGAGCAGTACTTC
CASSFQGSYEQYF
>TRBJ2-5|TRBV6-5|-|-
TGTGCCAGCAGTTACTTGCTGGGGGCGGGCCAAGAGACCCAGTACTTC
CASSYLLGAGQETQYF
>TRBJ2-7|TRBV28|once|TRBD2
TGTGCCAGCAGTTTAACTAGCGTATCCTACGAGCAGTACTTC
CASSLTSVSYEQYF
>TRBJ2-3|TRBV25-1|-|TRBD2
TGTGCCAGCAGTGAAACTAGCGGAGATACGCAGTATTTT
CASSETSGDTQYF
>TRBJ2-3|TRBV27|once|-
TGTGCCAGCAGGGGGGCATATGTGGATATTTCTAGCACAGATACGCAGTATTTT
CASRGAYVDISSTDTQYF
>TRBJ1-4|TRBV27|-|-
TGTGCCAGCAGTCCCCACAGGGTGGATGAAAAACTGTTTTTT
CASSPHRVDEKLFF
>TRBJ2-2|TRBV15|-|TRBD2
TGTGCCACCAGTACGCGGGAGTCCGGGGAGCTGTTTTTT
CATSTRESGELFF
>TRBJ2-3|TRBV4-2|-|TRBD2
TGTGCCAGCAGCCTGGGACTAGCGGGAGGGGGCACAGATACGCAGTATTTT
CASSLGLAGGGTDTQYF
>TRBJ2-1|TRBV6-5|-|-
TGTGCCAGCAGTTCGTCGTATGAGCAGTTCTTC
CASSSSYEQFF
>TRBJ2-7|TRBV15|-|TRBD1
TGTGCCACCACCTACTCTAGGACAGGAGCGGTCGGAGACGAGCAGTACTTC
CATTYSRTGAVGDEQYF
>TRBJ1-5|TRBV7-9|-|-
TGTGCCAGCAGGTCAGGGGATCAGCCCCAGCATTTT
CASRSGDQPQHF
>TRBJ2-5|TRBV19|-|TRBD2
TGTGCCAGTAGTAGGGGCGGGAGGGCCTTAGAGACCCAGTACTTC
CASSRGGRALETQYF
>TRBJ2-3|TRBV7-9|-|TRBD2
TGTGCCAGCAGCTTGTTAGCGGGAGGGCCCTCAGATACGCAGTATTTT
CASSLLAGGPSDTQYF
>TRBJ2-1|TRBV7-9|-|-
TGTGCCAGCAGCTTACCAGGGGCCAATGAGCAGTTCTTC
CASSLPGANEQFF
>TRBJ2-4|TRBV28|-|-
TGTGCCAGCAGTTTGTTCGCGAGCGCCAAAAACATTCAGTACTTC
CASSLFASAKNIQYF
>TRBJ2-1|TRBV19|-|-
TGTGCCAGTAGTATGTCCCTTAGCGGAGGGGCCGGTGAGCAGTTCTTC
CASSMSLSGGAGEQFF
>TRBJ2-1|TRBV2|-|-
TGTGCCAGCAGGTCGTCTAGAGGGTTCAATGAGCAGTTCTTC
CASRSSRGFNEQFF
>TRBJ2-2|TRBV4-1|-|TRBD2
TGCGCCAGCAGCCAAGATTGGCTAGCGGGGTCAGCGACCGGGGAGCTGTTTTTT
CASSQDWLAGSATGELFF
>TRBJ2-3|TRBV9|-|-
TGTGCCAGCAGCGTACGGCCACAGGGTTCAGATACGCAGTATTTT
CASSVRPQGSDTQYF
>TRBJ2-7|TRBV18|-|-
TGTGCCAGCTCACCCTCACAAAAAGCGGGTGGGAGGGAGCAGTACTTC
CASSPSQKAGGREQYF
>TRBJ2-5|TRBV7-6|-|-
TGTGCCAGCAGCCTGGCCGTGGGGCGCGAGACCCAGTACTTC
CASSLAVGRETQYF
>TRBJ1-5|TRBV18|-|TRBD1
TGTGCCAGCTCACTGACAGGGGGCGCGGGCAATCAGCCCCAGCATTTT
CASSLTGGAGNQPQHF
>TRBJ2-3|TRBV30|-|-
TGTGCCTGGAGTGTACCGGGTACCCCAGATACGCAGTATTTT
CAWSVPGTPDTQYF
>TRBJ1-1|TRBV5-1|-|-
TGCGCCAGCAGCCAGAACACTGAAGCTTTCTTT
CASSQNTEAFF
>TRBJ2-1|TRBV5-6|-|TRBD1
TGTGCCAGCAGCTTCCGGGACAGGCCCTTTGGGGATGAGCAGTTCTTC
CASSFRDRPFGDEQFF
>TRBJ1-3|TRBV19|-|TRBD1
TGTGCCAGTAGTCCGACTTTTTGGACAGGGCTCTCTGGAAACACCATATATTTT
CASSPTFWTGLSGNTIYF
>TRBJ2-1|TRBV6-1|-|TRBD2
TGTGCCAGCAGGGGACTAGCGGGGTACAATGAGCAGTTCTTC
CASRGLAGYNEQFF
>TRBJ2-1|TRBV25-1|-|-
TGTGCCAGCAGTGAAACAGGGTTCTACAATGAGCAGTTCTTC
CASSETGFYNEQFF
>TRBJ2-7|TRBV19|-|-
TGTGCCAGTAGGCCACAGGGTGGGTCTAGCGAGCAGTACTTC
CASRPQGGSSEQYF
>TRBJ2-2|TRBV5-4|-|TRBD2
TGTGCCAGCAGCTCCGGGACTAGCGGGAGGGTCGGGGAGCTGTTTTTT
CASSSGTSGRVGELFF
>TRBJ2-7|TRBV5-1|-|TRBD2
TGCGCCAGCAGCCCCGGACTAGCGAGAGGCTACGAGCAGTACTTC
CASSPGLARGYEQYF
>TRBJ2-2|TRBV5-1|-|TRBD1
TGCGCCAGCAGCCCGCGGGTATCAGGGGGTTCCACCGGGGAGCTGTTTTTT
CASSPRVSGGSTGELFF
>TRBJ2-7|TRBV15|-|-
TGTGCCACCAGCAGAGAAGGGAGGTTGGGGAACGAGCAGTACTTC
CATSREGRLGNEQYF
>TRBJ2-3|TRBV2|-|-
TGTGCCAGCAGATCACGGTTTGGCACAGATACGCAGTATTTT
CASRSRFGTDTQYF
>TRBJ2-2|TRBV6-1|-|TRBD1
TGTGCCAGCAATCCCGGGACAGGCTACACCGGGGAGCTGTTTTTT
CASNPGTGYTGELFF
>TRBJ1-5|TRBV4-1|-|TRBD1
TGCGCCAGCAGCCAAACAGGGGGAGGCAATCAGCCCCAGCATTTT
CASSQTGGGNQPQHF
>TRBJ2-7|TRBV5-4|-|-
TGTGCCAGCAGCTTGGCTTTTCGGTCCTACGAGCAGTACTTC
CASSLAFRSYEQYF
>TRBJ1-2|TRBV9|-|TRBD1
TGTGCCAGCAGCAAGGGGGCGTATGGCTACACCTTC
CASSKGAYGYTF
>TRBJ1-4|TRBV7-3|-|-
TGTGCCAGCCACACTAGAATTGGGAGGGAAAAACTGTTTTTT
CASHTRIGREKLFF
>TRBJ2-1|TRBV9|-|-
TGTGCCAGCAGCGTAGAAACCAGGGCGGACAATGAGCAGTTCTTC
CASSVETRADNEQFF
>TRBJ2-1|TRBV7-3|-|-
TGTGCCAGCAGCTTTAGCGCATCCTACAATGAGCAGTTCTTC
CASSFSASYNEQFF
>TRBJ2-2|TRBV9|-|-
TGTGCCAGCAGCGTAGGTGGGACTGAGTCCAGGGAGCTGTTTTTT
CASSVGGTESRELFF
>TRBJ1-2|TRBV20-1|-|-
TGCAGTGCTAGCCCATATGGCTACACCTTC
CSASPYGYTF